The entry below describes one T cell receptor beta chain. Sequenced by immunoSEQ multiplex PCR; TCRdb stores in-frame clones only, minus some. Counted here are 150,000 to 200,000 clones, approximately 80% occurring once; the ten biggest clones make up roughly 7.3%. This entry is derived from a study of blood T cell repertoires in COVID-19. This sequence originates from a woman between 50 and 59 years old who had recovered from COVID-19. Sequenced input: PBMCs or T cells enriched from blood (not recorded which).

The CDR3 loop is CASSYGGVEETQYF. The CDR3 DNA follows: TGTGCCAGCAGTTACGGGGGCGTGGAAGAGACCCAGTACTTC. This chain connects TRBV6-2 or TRBV6-3 to TRBJ2-5, with D perhaps TRBD1 (6 bases). The CDR3 sequence is 14 residues long. V lost 2 bases and J 3 bases, leaving 10 bases between the germline ends. Germline V gives CDR1 MNHEY, CDR2 SVGEGT.